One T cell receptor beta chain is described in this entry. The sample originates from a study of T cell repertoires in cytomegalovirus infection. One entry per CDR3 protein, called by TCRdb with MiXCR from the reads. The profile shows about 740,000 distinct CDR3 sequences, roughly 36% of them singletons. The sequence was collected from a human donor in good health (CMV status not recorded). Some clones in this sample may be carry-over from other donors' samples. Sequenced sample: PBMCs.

CDR3 bases: TGTGCCAGCAGCTTAGACGGGACAGCGAACGAGCAGTACTTC. Its protein is CASSLDGTANEQYF. The rearrangement links TRBV7-9 to TRBJ2-7, with TRBD1 matching over 7 bases. V trimming: 1 base; J trimming: 5 bases; junction bases outside the gene matches: 5. Germline V gene lookup returns CDR1 SEHNR and CDR2 FQNEAQ (reference sequence). This CDR3 is 14 amino acids long.